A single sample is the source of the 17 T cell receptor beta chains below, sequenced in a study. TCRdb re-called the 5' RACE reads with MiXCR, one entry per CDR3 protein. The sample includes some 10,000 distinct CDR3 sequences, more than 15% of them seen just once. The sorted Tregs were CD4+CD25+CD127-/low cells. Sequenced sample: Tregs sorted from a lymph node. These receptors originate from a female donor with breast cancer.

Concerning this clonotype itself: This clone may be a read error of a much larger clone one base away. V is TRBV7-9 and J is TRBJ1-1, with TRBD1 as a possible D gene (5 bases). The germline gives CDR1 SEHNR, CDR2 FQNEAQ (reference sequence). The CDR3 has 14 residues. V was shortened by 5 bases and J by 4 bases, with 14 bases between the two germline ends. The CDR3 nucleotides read TGTGCCAGCAGCGTAGATGCGGGGACCACTGAAGCTTTCTTT. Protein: CASSVDAGTTEAFF.

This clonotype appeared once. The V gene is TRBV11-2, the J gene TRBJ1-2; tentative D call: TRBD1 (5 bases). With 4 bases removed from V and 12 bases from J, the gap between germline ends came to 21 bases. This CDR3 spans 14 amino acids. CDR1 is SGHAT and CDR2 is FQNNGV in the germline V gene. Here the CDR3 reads CASSYRQSSNIHTF. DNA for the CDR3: TGTGCCAGCAGCTATCGACAGTCATCCAACATCCACACCTTC.

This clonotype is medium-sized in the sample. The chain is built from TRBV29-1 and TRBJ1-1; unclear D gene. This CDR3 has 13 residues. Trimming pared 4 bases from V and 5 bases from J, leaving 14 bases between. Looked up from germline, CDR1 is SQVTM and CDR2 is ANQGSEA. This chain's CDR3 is CSVGEGLKTEAFF. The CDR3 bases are TGCAGCGTTGGAGAAGGGCTTAAAACTGAAGCTTTCTTT.

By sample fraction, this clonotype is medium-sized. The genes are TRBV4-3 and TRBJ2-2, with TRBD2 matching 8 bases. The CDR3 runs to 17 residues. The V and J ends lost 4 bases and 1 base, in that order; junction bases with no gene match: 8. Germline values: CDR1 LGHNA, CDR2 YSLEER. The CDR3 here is CASSRSGTSGNTGELFF. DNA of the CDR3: TGCGCCAGCAGCCGGTCGGGCACTAGCGGGAACACCGGGGAGCTGTTTTTT.

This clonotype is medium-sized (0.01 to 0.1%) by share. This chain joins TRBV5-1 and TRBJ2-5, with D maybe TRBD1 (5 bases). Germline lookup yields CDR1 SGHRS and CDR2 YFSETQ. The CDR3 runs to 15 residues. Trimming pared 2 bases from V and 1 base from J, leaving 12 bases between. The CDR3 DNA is TGCGCCAGCAGCTTACAGTCTAGGGGCCAAGAGACCCAGTACTTC. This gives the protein CASSLQSRGQETQYF.

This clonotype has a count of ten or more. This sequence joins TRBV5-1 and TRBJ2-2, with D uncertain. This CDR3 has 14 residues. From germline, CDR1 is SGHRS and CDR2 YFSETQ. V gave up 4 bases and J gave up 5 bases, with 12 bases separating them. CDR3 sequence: CASSIQAGTGELFF. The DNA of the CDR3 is TGCGCCAGCAGCATCCAGGCCGGGACCGGGGAGCTGTTTTTT.

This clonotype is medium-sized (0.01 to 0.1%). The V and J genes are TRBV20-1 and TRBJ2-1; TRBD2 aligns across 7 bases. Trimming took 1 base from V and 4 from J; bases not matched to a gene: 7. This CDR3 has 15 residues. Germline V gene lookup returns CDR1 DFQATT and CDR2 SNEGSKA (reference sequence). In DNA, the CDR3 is TGCAGTGCTAGAGGGCTCGCGGGAGCTTACAATGAGCAGTTCTTC. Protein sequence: CSARGLAGAYNEQFF.

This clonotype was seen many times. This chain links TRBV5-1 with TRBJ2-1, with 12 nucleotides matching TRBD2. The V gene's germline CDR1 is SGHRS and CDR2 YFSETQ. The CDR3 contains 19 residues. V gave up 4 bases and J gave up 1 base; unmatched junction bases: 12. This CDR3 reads CASSLHGTSGRGSYNEQFF. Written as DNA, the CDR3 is TGCGCCAGCAGCCTACACGGGACTAGCGGGCGAGGATCCTACAATGAGCAGTTCTTC.

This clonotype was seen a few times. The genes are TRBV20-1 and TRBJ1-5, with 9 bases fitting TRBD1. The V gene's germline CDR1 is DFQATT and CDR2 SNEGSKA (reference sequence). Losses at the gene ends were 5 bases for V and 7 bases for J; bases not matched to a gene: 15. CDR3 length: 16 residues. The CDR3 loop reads CSARIPRGQGDQPQHF. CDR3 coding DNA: TGCAGTGCTCGAATTCCAAGGGGACAGGGAGACCAGCCCCAGCATTTT.

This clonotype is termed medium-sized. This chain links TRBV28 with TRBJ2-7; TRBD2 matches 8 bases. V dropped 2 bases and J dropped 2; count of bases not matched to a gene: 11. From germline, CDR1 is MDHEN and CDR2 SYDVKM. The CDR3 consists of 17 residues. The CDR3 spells CASSLLKSGSGTYEQYF. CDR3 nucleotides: TGTGCCAGCAGTTTACTCAAGAGCGGGAGTGGCACCTACGAGCAGTACTTC.

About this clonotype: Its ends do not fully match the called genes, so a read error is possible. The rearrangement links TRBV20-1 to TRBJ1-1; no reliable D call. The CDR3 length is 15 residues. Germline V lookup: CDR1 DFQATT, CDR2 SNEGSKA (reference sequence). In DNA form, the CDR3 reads TGCAGTGCTAGAGGGGGTTCGGTTGTGAACACTGAAGATTTCTTT. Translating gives CSARGGSVVNTEDFF.

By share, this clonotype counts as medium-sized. Here the CDR3 reads CASSPGPRSRETQYF. In DNA, the CDR3 is TGTGCCAGCAGCCCGGGACCGAGGTCCCGGGAGACCCAGTACTTC. The V gene is TRBV7-6, the J gene TRBJ2-5; possibly TRBD1 or TRBD2 for D (5 bases each). Trimming took 5 bases from V and 5 from J, leaving 18 bases between them. The CDR3 extends over 15 amino acids. Germline CDR1 and CDR2: SGHVS and FNYEAQ.

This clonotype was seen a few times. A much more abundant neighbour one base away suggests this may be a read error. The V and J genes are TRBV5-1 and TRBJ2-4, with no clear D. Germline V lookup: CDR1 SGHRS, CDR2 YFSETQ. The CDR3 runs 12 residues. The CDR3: CASNSNKNSQYF. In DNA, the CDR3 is TGCGCCAGCAATTCGAACAAAAACAGTCAGTACTTC.

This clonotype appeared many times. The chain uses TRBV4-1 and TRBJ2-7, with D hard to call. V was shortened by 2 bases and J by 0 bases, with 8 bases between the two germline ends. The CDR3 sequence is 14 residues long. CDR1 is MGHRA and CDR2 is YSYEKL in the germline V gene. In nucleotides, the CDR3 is TGCGCCAGCAGCCAAAACATGCGCTCCTACGAGCAGTACTTC. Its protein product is CASSQNMRSYEQYF.

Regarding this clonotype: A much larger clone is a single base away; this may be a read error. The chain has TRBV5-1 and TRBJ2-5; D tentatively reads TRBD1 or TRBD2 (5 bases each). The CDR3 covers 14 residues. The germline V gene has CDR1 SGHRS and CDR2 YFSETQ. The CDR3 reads CASSFGAAQETRYF. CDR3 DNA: TGCGCCAGCAGCTTCGGGGCAGCCCAAGAGACCCGGTACTTC.

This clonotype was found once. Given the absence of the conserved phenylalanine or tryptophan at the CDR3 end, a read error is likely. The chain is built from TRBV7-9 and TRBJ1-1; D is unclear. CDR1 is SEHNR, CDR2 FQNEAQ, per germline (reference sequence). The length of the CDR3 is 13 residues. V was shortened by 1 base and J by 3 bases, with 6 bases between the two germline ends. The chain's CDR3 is CASSLEQHTEAFS. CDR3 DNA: TGTGCCAGCAGCTTAGAACAACACACTGAAGCTTTCTCT.

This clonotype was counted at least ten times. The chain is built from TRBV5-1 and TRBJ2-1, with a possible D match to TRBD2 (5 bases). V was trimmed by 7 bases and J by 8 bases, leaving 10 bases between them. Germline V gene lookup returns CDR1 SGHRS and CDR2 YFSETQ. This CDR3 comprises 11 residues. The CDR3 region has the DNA TGCGCCAGCTACTTCGGGGATGAGCAGTTCTTC. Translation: CASYFGDEQFF. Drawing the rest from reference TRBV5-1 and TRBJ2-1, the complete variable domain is KAGVTQTPRYLIKTRGQQVTLSCSPISGHRSVSWYQQTPGQGLQFLFEYFSETQRNKGNFPGRFSGRQFSNSRSEMNVSTLELGDSALYLCASYFGDEQFFGPGTRLTVL.